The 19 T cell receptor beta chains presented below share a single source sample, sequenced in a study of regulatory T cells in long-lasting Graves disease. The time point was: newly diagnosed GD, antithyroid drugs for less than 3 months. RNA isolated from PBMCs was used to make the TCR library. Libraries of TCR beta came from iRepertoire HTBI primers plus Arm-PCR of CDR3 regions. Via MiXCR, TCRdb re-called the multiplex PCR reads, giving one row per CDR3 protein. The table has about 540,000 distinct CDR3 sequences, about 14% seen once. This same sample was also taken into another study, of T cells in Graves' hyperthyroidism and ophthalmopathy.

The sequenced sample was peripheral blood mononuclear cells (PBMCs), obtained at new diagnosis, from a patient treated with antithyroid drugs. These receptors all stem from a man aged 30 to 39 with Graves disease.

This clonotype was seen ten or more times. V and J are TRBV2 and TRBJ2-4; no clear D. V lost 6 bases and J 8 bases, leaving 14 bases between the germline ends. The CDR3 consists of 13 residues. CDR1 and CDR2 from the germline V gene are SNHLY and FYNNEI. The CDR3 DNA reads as TGTGCCAGCAGCTCGATAGTGCGAGACATTCAGTACTTC. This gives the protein CASSSIVRDIQYF.

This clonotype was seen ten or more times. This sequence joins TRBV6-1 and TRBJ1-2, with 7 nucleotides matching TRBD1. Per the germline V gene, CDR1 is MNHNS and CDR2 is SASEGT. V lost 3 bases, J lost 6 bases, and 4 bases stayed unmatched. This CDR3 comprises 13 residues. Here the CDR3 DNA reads TGTGCCAGCAGTGAGAGACAGGGTCATGGCTACACCTTC. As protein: CASSERQGHGYTF.

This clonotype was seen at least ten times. The DNA of the CDR3 is TGTGCCAGCAGTTTCGTACAGGGTAACACTGAAGCTTTCTTT. It codes for CASSFVQGNTEAFF. The chain is built from TRBV6-5 and TRBJ1-1; D may be TRBD1 (6 bases). The V gene's germline CDR1 is MNHEY and CDR2 SVGAGI. V was clipped by 4 bases and J by 2 bases, with 11 bases between them. The CDR3 covers 14 residues.

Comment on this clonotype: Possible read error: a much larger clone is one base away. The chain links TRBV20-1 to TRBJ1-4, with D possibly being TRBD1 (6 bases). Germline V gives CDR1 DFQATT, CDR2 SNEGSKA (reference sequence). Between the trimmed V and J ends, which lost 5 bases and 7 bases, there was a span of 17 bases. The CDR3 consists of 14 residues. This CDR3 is CSAHRDTLGEKLFF. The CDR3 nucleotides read TGCAGTGCTCATCGGGACACCCTTGGTGAAAAACTGTTTTTT.

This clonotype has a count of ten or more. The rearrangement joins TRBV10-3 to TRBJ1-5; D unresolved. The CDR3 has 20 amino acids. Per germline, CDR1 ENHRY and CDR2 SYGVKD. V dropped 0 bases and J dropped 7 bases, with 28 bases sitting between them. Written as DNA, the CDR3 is TGTGCCATCAGTGAGTCGTGGGTATACGGATTAAGCTCGAGGAGGCAGCCCCAGCATTTT. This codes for CAISESWVYGLSSRRQPQHF.

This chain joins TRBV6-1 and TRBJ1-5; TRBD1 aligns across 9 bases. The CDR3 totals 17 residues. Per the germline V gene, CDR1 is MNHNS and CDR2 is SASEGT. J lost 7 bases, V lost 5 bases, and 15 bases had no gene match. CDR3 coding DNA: TGTGCCAGCAGTACATCCCGGACAGGGGTGATGGGGCAGCCCCAGCATTTT. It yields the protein CASSTSRTGVMGQPQHF.

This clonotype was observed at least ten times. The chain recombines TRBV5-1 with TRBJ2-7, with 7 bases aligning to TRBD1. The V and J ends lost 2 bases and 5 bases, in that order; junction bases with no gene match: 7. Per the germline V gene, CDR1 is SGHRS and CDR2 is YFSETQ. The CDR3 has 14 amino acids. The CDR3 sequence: CASSLTGVLDEQYF. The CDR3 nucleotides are TGCGCCAGCAGCTTAACAGGGGTCCTCGACGAGCAGTACTTC.

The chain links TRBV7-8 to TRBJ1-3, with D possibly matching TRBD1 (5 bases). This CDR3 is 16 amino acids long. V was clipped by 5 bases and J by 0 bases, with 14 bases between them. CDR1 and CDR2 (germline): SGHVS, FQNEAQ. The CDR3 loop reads CASSLTGTYSGNTIYF. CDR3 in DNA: TGTGCCAGCAGCCTCACAGGTACCTACTCTGGAAACACCATATATTTT.

CDR3 region: CASSPRPILYEQYF. The CDR3, as DNA: TGCGCCAGCAGCCCCCGTCCGATTCTCTACGAGCAGTACTTC. The rearrangement uses TRBV4-1 and TRBJ2-7; D uncertain. The CDR3 totals 14 residues. Germline V gene lookup returns CDR1 MGHRA and CDR2 YSYEKL. Between the trimmed V and J ends, which lost 4 bases and 3 bases, there was a span of 13 bases.

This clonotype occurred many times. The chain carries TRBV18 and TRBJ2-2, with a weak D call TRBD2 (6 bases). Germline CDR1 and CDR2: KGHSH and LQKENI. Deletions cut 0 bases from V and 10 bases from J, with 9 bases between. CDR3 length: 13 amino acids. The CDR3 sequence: CASSPPVAEELFF. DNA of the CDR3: TGTGCCAGCTCACCACCGGTAGCGGAGGAGCTGTTTTTT.

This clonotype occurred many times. The CDR3 region is CSARGEPGTSDYNEQFF. The CDR3 DNA follows: TGCAGTGCTAGAGGTGAACCCGGGACTAGCGACTACAATGAGCAGTTCTTC. V and J are TRBV20-1 and TRBJ2-1, with TRBD2 matching 10 bases. The CDR3 runs 17 residues. V lost 1 base to trimming and J lost 3 bases; unmatched junction nucleotides: 9. Germline V CDR1 and CDR2: DFQATT, SNEGSKA (reference sequence).

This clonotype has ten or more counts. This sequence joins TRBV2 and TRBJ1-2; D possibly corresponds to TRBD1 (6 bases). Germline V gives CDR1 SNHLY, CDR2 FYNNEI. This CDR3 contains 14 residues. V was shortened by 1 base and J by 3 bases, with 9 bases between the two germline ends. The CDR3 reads CASSEGDNHYGYTF. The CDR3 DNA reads TGTGCCAGCAGTGAAGGGGACAACCACTATGGCTACACCTTC.

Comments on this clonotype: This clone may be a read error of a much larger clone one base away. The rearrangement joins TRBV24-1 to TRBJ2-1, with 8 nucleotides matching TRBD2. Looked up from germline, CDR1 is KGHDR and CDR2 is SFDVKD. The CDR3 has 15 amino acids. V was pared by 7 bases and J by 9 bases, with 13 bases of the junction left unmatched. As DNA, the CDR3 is TGTGCCACCAGAGAGACTAGCGTGAGGGCCGCTGAGCAGTTCTTC. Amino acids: CATRETSVRAAEQFF.

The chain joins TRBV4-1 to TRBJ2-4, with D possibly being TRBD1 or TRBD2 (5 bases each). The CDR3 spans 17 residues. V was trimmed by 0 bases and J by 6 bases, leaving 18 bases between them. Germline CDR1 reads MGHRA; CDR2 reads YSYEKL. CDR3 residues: CASSQDPAGSARNIQYF. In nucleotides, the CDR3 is TGCGCCAGCAGCCAAGACCCGGCAGGGAGCGCACGAAACATTCAGTACTTC.

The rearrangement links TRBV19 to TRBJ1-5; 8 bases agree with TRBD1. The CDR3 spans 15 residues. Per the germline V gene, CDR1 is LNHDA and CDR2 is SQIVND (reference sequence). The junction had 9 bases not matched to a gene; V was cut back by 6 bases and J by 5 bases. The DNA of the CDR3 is TGTGCCAGTAGCACCGACAGGGGCGCCCATCAGCCCCAGCATTTT. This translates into CASSTDRGAHQPQHF.

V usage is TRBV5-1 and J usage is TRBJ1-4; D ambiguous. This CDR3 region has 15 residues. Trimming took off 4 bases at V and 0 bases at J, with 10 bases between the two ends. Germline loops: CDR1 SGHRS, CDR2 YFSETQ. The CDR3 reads CASSPKDATNEKLFF. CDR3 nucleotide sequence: TGCGCCAGCAGCCCGAAGGATGCAACTAATGAAAAACTGTTTTTT.

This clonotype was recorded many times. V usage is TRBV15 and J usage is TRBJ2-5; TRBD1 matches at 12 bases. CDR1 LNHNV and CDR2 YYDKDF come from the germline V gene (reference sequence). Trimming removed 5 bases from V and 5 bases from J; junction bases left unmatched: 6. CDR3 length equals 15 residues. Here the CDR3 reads CATSRDRGRRETQYF. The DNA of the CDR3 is TGTGCCACCAGCCGGGACAGGGGGCGGCGGGAGACCCAGTACTTC.

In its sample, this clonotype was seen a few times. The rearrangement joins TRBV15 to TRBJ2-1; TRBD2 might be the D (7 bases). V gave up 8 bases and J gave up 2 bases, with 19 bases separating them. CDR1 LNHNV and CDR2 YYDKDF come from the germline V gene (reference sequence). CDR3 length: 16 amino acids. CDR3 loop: CATESPGRGTYNEQFF. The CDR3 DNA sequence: TGTGCCACCGAATCCCCGGGGAGGGGGACCTACAATGAGCAGTTCTTC.

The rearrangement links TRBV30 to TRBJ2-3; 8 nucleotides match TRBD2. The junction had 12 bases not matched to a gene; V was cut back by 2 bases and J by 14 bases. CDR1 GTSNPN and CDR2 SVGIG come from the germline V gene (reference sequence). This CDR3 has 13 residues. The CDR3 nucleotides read TGTGCCTGGAGTTTTGACCCGGGACTAGAGGTGTATTTT. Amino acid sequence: CAWSFDPGLEVYF. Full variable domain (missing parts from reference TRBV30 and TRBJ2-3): SQTIHQWPATLVQPVGSPLSLECTVEGTSNPNLYWYRQAAGRGLQLLFYSVGIGQISSEVPQNLSASRPQDRQFILSSKKLLLSDSGFYLCAWSFDPGLEVYFGPGTRLTVL.